Listed below are T cell receptor beta chains from one sample, sequenced in a study of beta chain features in type 1 diabetes. Using immunoSEQ multiplex PCR, the repertoire was profiled, and TCRdb retains in-frame clones only, with some absent. The data contain 860,000 or so clones, 15% to 20% of them singletons. Sequences were obtained from naive CD4+ T cells from blood. These receptors all stem from a woman aged 18-29 years in good health. Each CDR3 is given with its conserved first and last residue. A D gene is named only where the DNA matches it firmly. Rows may omit the clone size; those that give it use once, few, many or a size class.

size	D	V	J	CDR3	DNA
few	-	TRBV28	TRBJ2-7	CAIKTAPYEQYF	TGTGCCATCAAGACAGCCCCCTACGAGCAGTACTTC
-	TRBD2	TRBV28	TRBJ2-7	CASQGTSGAILRAQYF	TGTGCCAGCCAGGGGACTAGCGGGGCCATTCTACGAGCGCAGTACTTC
few	TRBD1	TRBV28	TRBJ2-3	CASTTGDALFQADTQYF	TGTGCCAGCACGACAGGGGACGCCTTATTTCAGGCAGATACGCAGTATTTT
few	TRBD1	TRBV28	TRBJ1-1	CASSLFGQGNTEAFF	TGTGCCAGCAGTTTATTCGGACAGGGGAACACTGAAGCTTTCTTT
-	TRBD2	TRBV15	TRBJ2-4	CATSRDEFGGRGAKNIQYF	TGTGCCACCAGCAGAGATGAGTTTGGCGGGAGGGGAGCCAAAAACATTCAGTACTTC
-	-	TRBV18	TRBJ1-4	CASSPRLSQGGEKLFF	TGTGCCAGCTCACCACGTCTTTCGCAGGGTGGCGAAAAACTGTTTTTT
few	-	TRBV28	TRBJ2-1	CASSAPLVPTPNNEQFF	TGTGCCAGCAGTGCCCCACTAGTCCCCACACCTAACAATGAGCAGTTCTTC
few	-	TRBV27	TRBJ2-4	CASSLFPTLGRAKNIQYF	TGTGCCAGCAGTTTATTCCCTACCTTAGGGCGAGCCAAAAACATTCAGTACTTC
-	TRBD1	TRBV15	TRBJ1-1	CATRMAGGLDEAFF	TGTGCCACCAGGATGGCAGGGGGACTCGATGAAGCTTTCTTT
few	TRBD2	TRBV7-2	TRBJ2-3	CASSLLGSGLTDTQYF	TGTGCCAGCAGCTTACTAGGTAGCGGGCTAACAGATACGCAGTATTTT
few	-	TRBV20-1	TRBJ2-7	CSATVMLEQYF	TGCAGTGCTACTGTGATGCTCGAGCAGTACTTC
few	-	TRBV11-2	TRBJ2-2	CASSWTKGNTGELFF	TGTGCCAGCAGTTGGACGAAAGGGAACACCGGGGAGCTGTTTTTT
-	TRBD2	TRBV7-9	TRBJ2-3	CASSPLSTSGPTDTQYF	TGTGCCAGCAGCCCACTTAGTACTAGCGGACCCACAGATACGCAGTATTTT
-	-	TRBV4-3	TRBJ1-2	CASSLQGSDGYTF	TGCGCCAGCAGCCTACAGGGTAGCGATGGCTACACCTTC
few	-	TRBV2	TRBJ2-3	CASSERATSSSTDTQYF	TGTGCCAGCAGTGAACGGGCGACTAGTAGTAGCACAGATACGCAGTATTTT
few	TRBD2	TRBV27	TRBJ2-1	CASSSASGKPSYNEQFF	TGTGCCAGCAGTTCGGCTAGCGGAAAGCCCTCCTACAATGAGCAGTTCTTC
few	TRBD1	TRBV2	TRBJ1-4	CASAGDRGSKLFF	TGTGCCAGCGCTGGGGACAGGGGATCGAAACTGTTTTTT
few	-	TRBV7-2	TRBJ2-6	CASSLAFRSSGANVLTF	TGTGCCAGCAGCTTAGCCTTTCGGAGCTCTGGGGCCAACGTCCTGACTTTC
-	TRBD1	TRBV27	TRBJ2-7	CASRRRQGAGEQYF	TGTGCCAGCCGCCGACGACAGGGGGCGGGCGAGCAGTACTTC
few	TRBD2	TRBV7-2	TRBJ2-1	CASCNSGSSYNEQFF	TGTGCCAGCTGTAATAGCGGGAGCTCCTACAATGAGCAGTTCTTC
-	-	TRBV6-6	TRBJ1-2	CASSPRTQMRNGYTF	TGTGCCAGCAGTCCCAGGACTCAAATGAGGAATGGCTACACCTTC
few	TRBD2	TRBV5-4	TRBJ2-1	CASSSGGLAGVSYNEQFF	TGTGCCAGCAGCTCGGGGGGACTAGCGGGAGTATCCTACAATGAGCAGTTCTTC
-	-	TRBV27	TRBJ2-3	CASSPPMGRQYF	TGTGCCAGCAGTCCCCCTATGGGCAGGCAGTATTTT
-	-	TRBV29-1	TRBJ2-7	CSAMNQGLHEQYF	TGCAGCGCAATGAACCAGGGTTTACACGAGCAGTACTTC
few	-	TRBV28	TRBJ1-1	CASRERTITEAFF	TGTGCCAGCAGGGAAAGGACGATCACTGAAGCTTTCTTT
few	-	TRBV6-6	TRBJ1-3	CASSYARTGNTIYF	TGTGCCAGCAGTTACGCCCGGACAGGAAACACCATATATTTT
-	TRBD2	TRBV6-5	TRBJ2-3	CASSHSIAGDTQYF	TGTGCCAGCAGCCACTCCATAGCGGGAGATACGCAGTATTTT
few	-	TRBV29-1	TRBJ2-5	CSVDLGETQYF	TGCAGCGTTGATTTGGGTGAGACCCAGTACTTC
-	-	TRBV7-2	TRBJ2-1	CASSSGPSSYNEQFF	TGTGCCAGCAGTTCAGGACCCAGCTCCTACAATGAGCAGTTCTTC
-	-	TRBV25-1	TRBJ2-6	CASSGSGTTSGANVLTF	TGTGCCAGCAGTGGCTCCGGGACAACCTCTGGGGCCAACGTCCTGACTTTC
few	TRBD1	TRBV7-2	TRBJ1-4	CASAFTRTGENEKLFF	TGTGCCAGCGCCTTTACACGGACAGGCGAAAATGAAAAACTGTTTTTT
-	-	TRBV2	TRBJ1-1	CASQRTWENTEAFF	TGTGCCAGCCAGCGAACCTGGGAAAACACTGAAGCTTTCTTT
-	-	TRBV19	TRBJ2-1	CASSVASGGNNEQFF	TGTGCCAGTAGTGTAGCTTCAGGAGGGAACAATGAGCAGTTCTTC
few	-	TRBV5-6	TRBJ2-7	CASSLSGLEYF	TGTGCCAGCAGCTTGTCGGGGCTAGAATACTTC
-	TRBD1	TRBV13	TRBJ2-5	CASSFRGLRGLTQETQYF	TGTGCCAGCAGCTTCCGAGGCCTCAGGGGGTTAACTCAAGAGACCCAGTACTTC
-	TRBD2	TRBV11-1	TRBJ2-1	CASSLNLSRERREQFF	TGTGCCAGCAGCTTAAATCTTTCGCGGGAGAGGCGTGAGCAGTTCTTC
-	-	TRBV6-5	TRBJ2-3	CASSYSSRSTDTQYF	TGTGCCAGCAGTTACTCTTCAAGGAGCACAGATACGCAGTATTTT